This T cell receptor (beta chain) was observed in a study of T cell repertoires in cytomegalovirus infection. Details on this clonotype: This clone may be a read error of a much larger clone one base away. The CDR3 carries no conserved terminal phenylalanine or tryptophan, so it likely arises from a read error.

TCRdb called the reads again in MiXCR, with one record for every CDR3 protein. Counted here are approximately 140,000 distinct CDR3 sequences, 5% to 6.5% occurring once; the ten biggest clones make up about 20%. The CDR3 has 14 residues. Per the germline V gene, CDR1 is LNHDA and CDR2 is SQIVND (reference sequence). V shed 6 bases, J shed 11 bases, and the junction held 15 bases outside the gene matches. The receptor was derived from a human donor in good health (CMV status not recorded). Some clones in this sample may be carry-over from other donors' samples. This sequence joins TRBV19 and TRBJ1-1; TRBD1 matches at 7 bases. Sequencing was performed on PBMCs. The DNA for the CDR3 is TGTGCCAGTAGCACATGGACAGGTGACGAGCGGGCTTTCGTT. Protein: CASSTWTGDERAFV.